Reported below is one T cell receptor (beta chain). What it recognizes is unknown. This CDR3 is 16 amino acids long. CDR1 and CDR2 from the germline V gene are MDHEN and SYDVKM. V was trimmed by 5 bases and J by 0 bases, leaving 13 bases between them. The data were produced by immunoSEQ multiplex PCR, yet TCRdb's version contains in-frame clones alone and is incomplete. The sample has around 160,000 clones; roughly four fifths are singletons. This entry comes from a study of cytotoxic CD8 clonotypes in ibrutinib-treated CLL. Study as a whole: Over 10 relapsed/refractory, some 14 treatment-naive; under 18 IGHV unmutated. Study-level results: Increased clonality at ibrutinib response gave way to a return toward baseline at progression.

The specimen was PBMCs, collected after 12 months of ibrutinib treatment. The V gene is TRBV28, the J gene TRBJ2-2, with D possibly TRBD1 on 6 matching bases. The sequence came from a human donor with chronic lymphocytic leukemia. In DNA, the CDR3 is TGTGCCAGCAGTCTCCAGGGGAAACCGAACACCGGGGAGCTGTTTTTT. Translated, it gives CASSLQGKPNTGELFF.